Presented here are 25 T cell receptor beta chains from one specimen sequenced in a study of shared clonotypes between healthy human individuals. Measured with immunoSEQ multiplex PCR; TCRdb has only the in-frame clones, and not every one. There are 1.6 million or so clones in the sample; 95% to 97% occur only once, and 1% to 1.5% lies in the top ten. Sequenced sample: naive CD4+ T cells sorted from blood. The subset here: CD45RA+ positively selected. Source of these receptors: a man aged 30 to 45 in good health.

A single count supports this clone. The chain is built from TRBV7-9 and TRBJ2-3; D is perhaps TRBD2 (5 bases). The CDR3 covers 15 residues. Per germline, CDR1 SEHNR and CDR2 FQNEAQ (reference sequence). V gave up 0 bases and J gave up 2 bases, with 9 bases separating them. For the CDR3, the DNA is TGTGCCAGCAGCTTAGCGGACTGGTACACAGATACGCAGTATTTT. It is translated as CASSLADWYTDTQYF. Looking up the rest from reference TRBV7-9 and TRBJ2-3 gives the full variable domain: DTGVSQNPRHKITKRGQNVTFRCDPISEHNRLYWYRQTLGQGPEFLTYFQNEAQLEKSRLLSDRFSAERPKGSFSTLEIQRTEQGDSAMYLCASSLADWYTDTQYFGPGTRLTVL.

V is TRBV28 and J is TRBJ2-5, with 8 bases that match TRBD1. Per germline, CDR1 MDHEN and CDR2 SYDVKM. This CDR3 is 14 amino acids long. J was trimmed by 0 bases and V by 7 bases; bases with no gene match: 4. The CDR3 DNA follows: TGTGCCAGCACAGACAGGGGCTACCAAGAGACCCAGTACTTC. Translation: CASTDRGYQETQYF.

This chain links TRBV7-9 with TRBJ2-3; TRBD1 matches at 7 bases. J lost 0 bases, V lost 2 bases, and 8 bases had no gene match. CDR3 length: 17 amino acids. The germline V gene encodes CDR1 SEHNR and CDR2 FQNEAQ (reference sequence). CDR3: CASSLSATGTSTDTQYF. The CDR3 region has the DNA TGTGCCAGCAGCTTATCCGCGACAGGGACGAGCACAGATACGCAGTATTTT.

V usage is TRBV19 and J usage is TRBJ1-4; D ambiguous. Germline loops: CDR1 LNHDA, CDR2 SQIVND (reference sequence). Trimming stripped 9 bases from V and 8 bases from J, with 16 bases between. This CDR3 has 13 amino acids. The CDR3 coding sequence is TGTGCCAGAATCAGGTCGATGGGGGAAAAACTGTTTTTT. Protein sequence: CARIRSMGEKLFF.

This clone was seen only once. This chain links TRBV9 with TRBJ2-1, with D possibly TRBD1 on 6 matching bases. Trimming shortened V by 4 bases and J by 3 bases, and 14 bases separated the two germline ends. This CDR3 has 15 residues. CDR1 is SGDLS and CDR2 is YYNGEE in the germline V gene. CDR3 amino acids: CASSLSGDGYNEQFF. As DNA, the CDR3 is TGTGCCAGCAGCCTTTCAGGGGACGGCTACAATGAGCAGTTCTTC. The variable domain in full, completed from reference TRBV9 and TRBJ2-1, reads DSGVTQTPKHLITATGQRVTLRCSPRSGDLSVYWYQQSLDQGLQFLIQYYNGEERAKGNILERFSAQQFPDLHSELNLSSLELGDSALYFCASSLSGDGYNEQFFGPGTRLTVL.

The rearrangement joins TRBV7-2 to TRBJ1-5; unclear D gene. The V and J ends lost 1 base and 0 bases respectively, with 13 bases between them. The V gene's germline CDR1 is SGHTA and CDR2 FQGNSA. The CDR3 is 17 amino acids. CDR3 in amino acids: CASSLEDSRGSNQPQHF. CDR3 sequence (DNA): TGTGCCAGCAGCTTAGAGGACTCCCGAGGTAGCAATCAGCCCCAGCATTTT.

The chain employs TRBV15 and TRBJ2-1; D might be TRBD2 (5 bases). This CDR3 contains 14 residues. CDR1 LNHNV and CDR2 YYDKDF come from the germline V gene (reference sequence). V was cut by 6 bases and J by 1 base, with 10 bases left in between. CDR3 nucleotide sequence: TGTGCCACCAGTGCCGGGATATCCTACAATGAGCAGTTCTTC. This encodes CATSAGISYNEQFF. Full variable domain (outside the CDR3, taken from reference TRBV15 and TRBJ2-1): DAMVIQNPRYQVTQFGKPVTLSCSQTLNHNVMYWYQQKSSQAPKLLFHYYDKDFNNEADTPDNFQSRRPNTSFCFLDIRSPGLGDTAMYLCATSAGISYNEQFFGPGTRLTVL.

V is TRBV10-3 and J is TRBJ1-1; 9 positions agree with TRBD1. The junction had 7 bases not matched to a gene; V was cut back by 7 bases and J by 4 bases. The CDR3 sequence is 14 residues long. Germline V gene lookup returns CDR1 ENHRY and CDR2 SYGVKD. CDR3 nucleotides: TGTGCCATCACCTCAGAGGGACAGGGCACTGAAGCTTTCTTT. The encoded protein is CAITSEGQGTEAFF.

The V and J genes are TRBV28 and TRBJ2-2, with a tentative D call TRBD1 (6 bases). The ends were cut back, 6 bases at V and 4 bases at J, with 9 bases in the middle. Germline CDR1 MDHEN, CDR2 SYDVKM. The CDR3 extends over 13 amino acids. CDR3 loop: CASSGQITGELFF. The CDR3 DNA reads TGTGCCAGCAGCGGACAGATCACCGGGGAGCTGTTTTTT. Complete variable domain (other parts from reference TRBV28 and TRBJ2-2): DVKVTQSSRYLVKRTGEKVFLECVQDMDHENMFWYRQDPGLGLRLIYFSYDVKMKEKGDIPEGYSVSREKKERFSLILESASTNQTSMYLCASSGQITGELFFGEGSRLTVL.

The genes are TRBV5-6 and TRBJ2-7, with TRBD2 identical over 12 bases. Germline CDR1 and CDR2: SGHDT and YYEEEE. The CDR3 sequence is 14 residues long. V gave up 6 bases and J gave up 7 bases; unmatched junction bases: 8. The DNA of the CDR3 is TGTGCCAGCATCAGACTAGCGGGAGTGGGTGAGCAGTACTTC. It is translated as CASIRLAGVGEQYF.

In nucleotides, the CDR3 is TGTGCCAGCAGCGTCGACAGGGGGCTGTCTGGAAACACCATATATTTT. Amino acids: CASSVDRGLSGNTIYF. The chain links TRBV9 to TRBJ1-3, with 10 nucleotides matching TRBD1. Germline V gene lookup returns CDR1 SGDLS and CDR2 YYNGEE. With 2 bases clipped from V and 1 base from J, the junction kept 3 bases outside the gene matches. The CDR3 runs 16 residues.

The CDR3 spells CASSDSPGLAGGKVNEQFF. CDR3 bases: TGTGCCAGCAGTGACTCACCGGGACTAGCGGGAGGGAAGGTTAATGAGCAGTTCTTC. The chain combines TRBV6-4 with TRBJ2-1; TRBD2 agrees at 16 bases. This CDR3 has 19 residues. V lost 0 bases, J lost 7 bases, and 9 bases stayed unmatched. The V gene's germline CDR1 is MRHNA and CDR2 SNTAGT.

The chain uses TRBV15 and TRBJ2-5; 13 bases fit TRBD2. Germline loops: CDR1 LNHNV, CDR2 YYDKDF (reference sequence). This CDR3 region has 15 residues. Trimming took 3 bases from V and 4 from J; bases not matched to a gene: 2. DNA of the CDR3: TGTGCCACCAGCAGGGGGACTAGCGGGACAGAGACCCAGTACTTC. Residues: CATSRGTSGTETQYF.

CDR3 in amino acids: CASSVQGNTGELFF. In nucleotides, the CDR3 is TGTGCCAGCTCCGTCCAGGGCAACACCGGGGAGCTGTTTTTT. V is TRBV18 and J is TRBJ2-2, with D possibly TRBD1 on 5 matching bases. Germline CDR1 is KGHSH and CDR2 is LQKENI. This CDR3 is 14 amino acids long. Trimming took 6 bases from V and 2 from J, leaving 10 bases between them.

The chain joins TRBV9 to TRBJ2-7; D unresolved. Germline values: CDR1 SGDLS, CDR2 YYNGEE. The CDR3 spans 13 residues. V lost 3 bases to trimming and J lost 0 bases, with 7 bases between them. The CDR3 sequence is CASSAQGSYEQYF. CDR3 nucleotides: TGTGCCAGCAGCGCCCAAGGCTCCTACGAGCAGTACTTC. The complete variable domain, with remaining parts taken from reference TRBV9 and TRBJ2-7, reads DSGVTQTPKHLITATGQRVTLRCSPRSGDLSVYWYQQSLDQGLQFLIQYYNGEERAKGNILERFSAQQFPDLHSELNLSSLELGDSALYFCASSAQGSYEQYFGPGTRLTVT.

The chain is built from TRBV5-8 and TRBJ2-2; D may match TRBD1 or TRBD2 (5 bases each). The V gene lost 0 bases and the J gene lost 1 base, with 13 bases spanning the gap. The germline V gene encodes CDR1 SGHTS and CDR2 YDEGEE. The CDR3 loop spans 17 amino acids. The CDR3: CASSLAKGPRNTGELFF. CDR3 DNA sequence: TGTGCCAGCAGCTTGGCTAAGGGACCGAGGAACACCGGGGAGCTGTTTTTT.

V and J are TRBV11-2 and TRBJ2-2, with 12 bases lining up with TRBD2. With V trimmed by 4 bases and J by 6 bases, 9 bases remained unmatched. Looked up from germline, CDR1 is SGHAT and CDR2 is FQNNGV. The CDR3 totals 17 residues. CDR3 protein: CASSSPSGRVFPGELFF. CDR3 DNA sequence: TGTGCCAGCAGCTCCCCTAGCGGGAGGGTTTTTCCCGGGGAGCTGTTTTTT.

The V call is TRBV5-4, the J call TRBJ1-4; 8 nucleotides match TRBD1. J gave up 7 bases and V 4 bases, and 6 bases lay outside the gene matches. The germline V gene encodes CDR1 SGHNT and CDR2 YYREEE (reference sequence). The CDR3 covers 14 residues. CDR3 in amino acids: CASSLDRDFEKLFF. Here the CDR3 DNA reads TGTGCCAGCAGCCTGGACAGGGATTTTGAAAAACTGTTTTTT.

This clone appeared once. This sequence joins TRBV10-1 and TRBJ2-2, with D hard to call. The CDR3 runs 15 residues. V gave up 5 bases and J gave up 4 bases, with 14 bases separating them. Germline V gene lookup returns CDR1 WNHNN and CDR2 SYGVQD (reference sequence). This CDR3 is CASSPPWSGTGELFF. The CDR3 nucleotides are TGCGCCAGCAGTCCACCTTGGTCGGGCACCGGGGAGCTGTTTTTT.

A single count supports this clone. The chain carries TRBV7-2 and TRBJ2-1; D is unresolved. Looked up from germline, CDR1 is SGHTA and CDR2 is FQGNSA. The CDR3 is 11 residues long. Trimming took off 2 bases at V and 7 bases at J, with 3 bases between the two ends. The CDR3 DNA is TGTGCCAGCAGCTTATTGAATGAGCAGTTCTTC. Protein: CASSLLNEQFF.

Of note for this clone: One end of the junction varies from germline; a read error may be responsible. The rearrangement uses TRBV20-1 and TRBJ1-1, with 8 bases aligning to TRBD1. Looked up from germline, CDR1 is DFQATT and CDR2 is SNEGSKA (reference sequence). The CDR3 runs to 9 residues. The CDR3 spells CSGRTGTGF. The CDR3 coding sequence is TGCAGTGGTCGGACAGGGACCGGCTTT.

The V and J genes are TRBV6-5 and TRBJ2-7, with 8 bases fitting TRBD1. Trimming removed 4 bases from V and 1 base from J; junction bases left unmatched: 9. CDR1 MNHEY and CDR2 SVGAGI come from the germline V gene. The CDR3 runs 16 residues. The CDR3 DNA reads TGTGCCAGCAGTTCCCCTCGGACAGGGTTATCCTACGAGCAGTACTTC. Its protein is CASSSPRTGLSYEQYF.

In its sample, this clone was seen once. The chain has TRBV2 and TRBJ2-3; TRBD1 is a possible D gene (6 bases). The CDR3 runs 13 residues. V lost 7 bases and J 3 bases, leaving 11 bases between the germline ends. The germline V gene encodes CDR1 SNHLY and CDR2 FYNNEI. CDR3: CASTGEQTDTQYF. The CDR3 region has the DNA TGTGCCAGCACAGGGGAGCAAACAGATACGCAGTATTTT.

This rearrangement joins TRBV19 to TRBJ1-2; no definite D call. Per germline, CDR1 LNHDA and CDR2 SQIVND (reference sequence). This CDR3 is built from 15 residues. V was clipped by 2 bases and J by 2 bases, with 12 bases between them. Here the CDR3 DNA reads TGTGCCAGTAGTATAAGAGGCGCCGCAAACTATGGCTACACCTTC. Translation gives CASSIRGAANYGYTF.

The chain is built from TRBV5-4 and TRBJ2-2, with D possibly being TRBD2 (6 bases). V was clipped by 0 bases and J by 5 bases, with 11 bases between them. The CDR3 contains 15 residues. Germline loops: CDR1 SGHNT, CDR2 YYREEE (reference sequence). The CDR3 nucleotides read TGTGCCAGCAGCTTGGCCGGGAGAACGACCGGGGAGCTGTTTTTT. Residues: CASSLAGRTTGELFF.